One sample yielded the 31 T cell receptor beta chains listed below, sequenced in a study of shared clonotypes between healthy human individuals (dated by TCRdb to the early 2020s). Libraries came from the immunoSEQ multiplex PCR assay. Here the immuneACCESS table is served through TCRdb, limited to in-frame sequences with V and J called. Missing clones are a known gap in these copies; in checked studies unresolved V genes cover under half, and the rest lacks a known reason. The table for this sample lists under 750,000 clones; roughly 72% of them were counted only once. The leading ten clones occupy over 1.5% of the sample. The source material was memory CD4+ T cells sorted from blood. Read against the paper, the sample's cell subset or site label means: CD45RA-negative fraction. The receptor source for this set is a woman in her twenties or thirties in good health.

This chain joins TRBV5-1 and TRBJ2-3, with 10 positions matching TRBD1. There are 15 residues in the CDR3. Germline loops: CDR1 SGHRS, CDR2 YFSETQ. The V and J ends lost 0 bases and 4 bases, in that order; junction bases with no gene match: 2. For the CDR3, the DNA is TGCGCCAGCAGCTTGGGACAGGGGGCCCCAGATACGCAGTATTTT. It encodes CASSLGQGAPDTQYF.

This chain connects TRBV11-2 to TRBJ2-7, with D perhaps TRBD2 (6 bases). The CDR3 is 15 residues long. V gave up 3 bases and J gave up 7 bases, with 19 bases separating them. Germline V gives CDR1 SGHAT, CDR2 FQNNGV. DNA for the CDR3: TGTGCCAGCAGCTTCCAAGCGGGCTTCACGGGGGAGCAGTACTTC. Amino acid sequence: CASSFQAGFTGEQYF.

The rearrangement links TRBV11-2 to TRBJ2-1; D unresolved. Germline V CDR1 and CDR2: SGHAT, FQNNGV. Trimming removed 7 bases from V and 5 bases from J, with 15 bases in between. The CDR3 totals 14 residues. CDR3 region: CASNAQRQNNEQFF. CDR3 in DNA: TGTGCCAGCAACGCCCAACGGCAGAACAATGAGCAGTTCTTC.

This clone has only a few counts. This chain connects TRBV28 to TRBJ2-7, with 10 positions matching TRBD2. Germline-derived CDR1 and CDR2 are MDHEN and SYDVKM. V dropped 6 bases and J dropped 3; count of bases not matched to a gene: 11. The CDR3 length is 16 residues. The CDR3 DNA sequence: TGTGCCAGCAGGCAAACCGGGACTAGCGCTCACTACGAGCAGTACTTC. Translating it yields CASRQTGTSAHYEQYF.

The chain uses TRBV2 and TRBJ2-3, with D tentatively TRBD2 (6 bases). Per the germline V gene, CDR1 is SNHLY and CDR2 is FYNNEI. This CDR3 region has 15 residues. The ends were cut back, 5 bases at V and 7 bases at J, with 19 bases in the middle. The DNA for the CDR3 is TGTGCCAGCAGTTTAGCTGCGGGGACCGGATATACGCAGTATTTT. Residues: CASSLAAGTGYTQYF.

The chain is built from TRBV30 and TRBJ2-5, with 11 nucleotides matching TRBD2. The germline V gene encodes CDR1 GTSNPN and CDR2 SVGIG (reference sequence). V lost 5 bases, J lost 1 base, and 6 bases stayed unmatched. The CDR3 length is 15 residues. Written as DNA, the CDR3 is TGTGCCTGGGGGGGACTAGCGGCACTCCAAGAGACCCAGTACTTC. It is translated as CAWGGLAALQETQYF.

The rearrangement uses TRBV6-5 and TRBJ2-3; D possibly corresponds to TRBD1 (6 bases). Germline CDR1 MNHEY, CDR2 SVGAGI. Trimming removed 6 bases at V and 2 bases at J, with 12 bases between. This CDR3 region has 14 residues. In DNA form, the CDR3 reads TGTGCCAGCAGGCCGGGACATTACACAGATACGCAGTATTTT. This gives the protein CASRPGHYTDTQYF.

Here the CDR3 DNA reads TGTGCCAGCAGTCAGGTCGATGAAAACACCATATATTTT. Its protein is CASSQVDENTIYF. The chain couples TRBV28 to TRBJ1-3; D not resolved. With 5 bases removed from V and 6 bases from J, the gap between germline ends came to 11 bases. This CDR3 comprises 13 residues. Germline loops: CDR1 MDHEN, CDR2 SYDVKM. Complete variable domain (other parts from reference TRBV28 and TRBJ1-3): DVKVTQSSRYLVKRTGEKVFLECVQDMDHENMFWYRQDPGLGLRLIYFSYDVKMKEKGDIPEGYSVSREKKERFSLILESASTNQTSMYLCASSQVDENTIYFGEGSWLTVV.

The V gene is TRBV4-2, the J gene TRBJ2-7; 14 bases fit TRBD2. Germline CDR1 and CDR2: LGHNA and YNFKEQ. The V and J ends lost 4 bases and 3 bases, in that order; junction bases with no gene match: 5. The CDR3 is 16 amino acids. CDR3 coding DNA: TGTGCCAGCAGCCTCGGACTAGCGGGAGGTATCTACGAGCAGTACTTC. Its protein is CASSLGLAGGIYEQYF.

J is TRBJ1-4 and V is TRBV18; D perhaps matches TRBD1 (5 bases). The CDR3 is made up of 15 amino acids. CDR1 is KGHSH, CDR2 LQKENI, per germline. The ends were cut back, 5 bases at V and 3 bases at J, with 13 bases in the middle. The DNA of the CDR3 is TGTGCCAGCTCAGCCAGCAGGGCGCCTAATGAAAAACTGTTTTTT. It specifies CASSASRAPNEKLFF.

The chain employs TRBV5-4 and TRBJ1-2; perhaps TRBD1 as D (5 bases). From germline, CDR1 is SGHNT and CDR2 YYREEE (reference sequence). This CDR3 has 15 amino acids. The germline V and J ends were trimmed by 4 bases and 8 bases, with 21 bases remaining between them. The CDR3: CASSLEATAPRGYTF. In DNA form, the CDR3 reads TGTGCCAGCAGCCTTGAGGCGACAGCTCCGAGGGGCTACACCTTC. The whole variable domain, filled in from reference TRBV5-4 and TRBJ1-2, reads ETGVTQSPTHLIKTRGQQVTLRCSSQSGHNTVSWYQQALGQGPQFIFQYYREEENGRGNFPPRFSGLQFPNYSSELNVNALELDDSALYLCASSLEATAPRGYTFGSGTRLTVV.

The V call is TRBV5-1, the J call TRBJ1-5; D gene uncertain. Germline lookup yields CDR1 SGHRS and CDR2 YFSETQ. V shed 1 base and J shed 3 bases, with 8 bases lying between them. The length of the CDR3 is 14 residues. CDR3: CASSLRPDNQPQHF. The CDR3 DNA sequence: TGCGCCAGCAGCTTGCGGCCAGACAATCAGCCCCAGCATTTT.

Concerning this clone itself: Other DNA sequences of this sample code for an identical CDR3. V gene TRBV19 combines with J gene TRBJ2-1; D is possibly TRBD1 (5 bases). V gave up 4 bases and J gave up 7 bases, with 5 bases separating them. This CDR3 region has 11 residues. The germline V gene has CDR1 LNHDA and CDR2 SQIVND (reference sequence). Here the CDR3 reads CASSNRNEQFF. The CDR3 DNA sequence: TGTGCCAGTAGTAACAGGAATGAGCAGTTCTTC.

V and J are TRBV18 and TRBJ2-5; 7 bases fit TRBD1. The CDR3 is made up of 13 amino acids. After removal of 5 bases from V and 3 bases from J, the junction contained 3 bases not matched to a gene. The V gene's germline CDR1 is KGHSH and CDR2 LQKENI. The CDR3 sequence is CASSTGTEETQYF. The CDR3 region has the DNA TGTGCCAGCTCAACCGGGACAGAAGAGACCCAGTACTTC.

CDR3 nucleotides: TGTGCCAGCAGTGCCTGGGACAGGGCTAACTATGGCTACACCTTC. Amino acid sequence: CASSAWDRANYGYTF. The chain joins TRBV25-1 to TRBJ1-2, with 9 nucleotides matching TRBD1. J lost 0 bases, V lost 4 bases, and 3 bases had no gene match. The CDR3 totals 15 residues. Per germline, CDR1 MGHDK and CDR2 SYGVNS.

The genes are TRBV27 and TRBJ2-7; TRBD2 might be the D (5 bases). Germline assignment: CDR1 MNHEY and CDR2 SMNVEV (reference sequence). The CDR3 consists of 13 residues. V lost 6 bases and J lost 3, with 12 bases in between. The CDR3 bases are TGTGCCAGCAGCCTGCGGGCGTACTACGAGCAGTACTTC. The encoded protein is CASSLRAYYEQYF.

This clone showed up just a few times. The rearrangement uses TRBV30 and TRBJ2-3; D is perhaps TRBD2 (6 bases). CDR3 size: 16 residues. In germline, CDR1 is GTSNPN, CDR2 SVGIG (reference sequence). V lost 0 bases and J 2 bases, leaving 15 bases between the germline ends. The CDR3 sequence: CAWSVAGRRNTDTQYF. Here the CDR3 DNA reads TGTGCCTGGAGTGTCGCGGGACGCAGAAACACAGATACGCAGTATTTT.

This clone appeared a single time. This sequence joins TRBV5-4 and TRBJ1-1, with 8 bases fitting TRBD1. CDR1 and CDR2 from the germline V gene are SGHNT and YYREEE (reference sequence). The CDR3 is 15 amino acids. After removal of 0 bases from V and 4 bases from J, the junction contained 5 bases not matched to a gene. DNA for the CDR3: TGTGCCAGCAGCTTGGTCGACAGGGGCCCCACTGAAGCTTTCTTT. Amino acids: CASSLVDRGPTEAFF.

The CDR3 loop reads CASSLGLEGTQAFF. The CDR3 DNA is TGTGCCAGCAGCTTAGGTTTAGAGGGGACTCAAGCTTTCTTT. This chain connects TRBV11-3 to TRBJ1-1; tentatively, D is TRBD1 (5 bases). Between the trimmed V and J ends, which lost 1 base and 9 bases, there was a span of 15 bases. Germline assignment: CDR1 SGHNT and CDR2 YENEEA. There are 14 residues in the CDR3.

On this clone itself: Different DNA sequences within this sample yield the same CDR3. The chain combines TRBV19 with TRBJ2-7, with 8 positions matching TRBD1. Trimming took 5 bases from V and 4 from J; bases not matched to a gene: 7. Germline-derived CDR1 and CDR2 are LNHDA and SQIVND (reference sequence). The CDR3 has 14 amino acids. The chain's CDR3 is CASSSGTGLYEQYF. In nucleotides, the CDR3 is TGTGCCAGTAGTTCCGGGACAGGATTGTACGAGCAGTACTTC.

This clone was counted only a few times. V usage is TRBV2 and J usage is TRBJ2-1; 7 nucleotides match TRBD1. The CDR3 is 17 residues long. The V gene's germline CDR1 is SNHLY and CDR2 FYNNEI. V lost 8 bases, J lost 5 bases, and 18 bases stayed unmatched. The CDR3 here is CASSRRMGWTGDNEQFF. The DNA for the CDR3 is TGTGCCAGCTCCCGGAGGATGGGATGGACAGGTGACAATGAGCAGTTCTTC.

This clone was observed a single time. The CDR3 protein is CASSSDPMAGNTIYF. The CDR3 DNA follows: TGCGCCAGCAGTTCGGACCCTATGGCTGGAAACACCATATATTTT. This chain uses TRBV5-1 with TRBJ1-3; no firm D call. The V gene's germline CDR1 is SGHRS and CDR2 YFSETQ. Trimming took 5 bases from V and 2 from J, leaving 14 bases between them. The CDR3 runs to 15 residues.

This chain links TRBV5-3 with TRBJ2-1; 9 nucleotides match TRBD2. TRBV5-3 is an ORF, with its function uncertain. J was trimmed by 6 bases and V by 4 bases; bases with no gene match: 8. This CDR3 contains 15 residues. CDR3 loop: CARSGGSGSSNEQFF. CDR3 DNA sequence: TGTGCCAGAAGCGGGGGTAGCGGGAGTTCCAATGAGCAGTTCTTC.

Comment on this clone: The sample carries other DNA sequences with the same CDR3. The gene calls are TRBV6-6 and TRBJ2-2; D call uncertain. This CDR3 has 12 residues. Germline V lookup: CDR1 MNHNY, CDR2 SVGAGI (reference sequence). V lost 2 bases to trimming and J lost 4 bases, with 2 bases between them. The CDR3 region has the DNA TGTGCCAGCAGTTACGGCACCGGGGAGCTGTTTTTT. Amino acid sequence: CASSYGTGELFF.

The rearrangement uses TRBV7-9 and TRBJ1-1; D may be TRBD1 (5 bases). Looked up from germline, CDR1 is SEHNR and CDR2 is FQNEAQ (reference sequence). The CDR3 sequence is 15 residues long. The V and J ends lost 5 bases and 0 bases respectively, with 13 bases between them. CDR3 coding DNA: TGTGCCAGCAGCACCGGGACGAATATGAACACTGAAGCTTTCTTT. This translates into CASSTGTNMNTEAFF.

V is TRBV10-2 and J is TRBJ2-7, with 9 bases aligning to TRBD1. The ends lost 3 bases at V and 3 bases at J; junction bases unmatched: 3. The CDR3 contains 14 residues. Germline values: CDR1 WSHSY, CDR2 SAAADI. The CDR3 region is CASSEGTGIYEQYF. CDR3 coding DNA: TGCGCCAGCAGTGAAGGGACAGGGATCTACGAGCAGTACTTC.

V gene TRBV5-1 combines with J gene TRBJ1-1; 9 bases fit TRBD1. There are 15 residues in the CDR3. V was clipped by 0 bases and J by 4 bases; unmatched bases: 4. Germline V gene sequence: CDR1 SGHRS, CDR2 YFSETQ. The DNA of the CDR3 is TGCGCCAGCAGCTTGGCCGGGACAGGGCCCACTGAAGCTTTCTTT. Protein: CASSLAGTGPTEAFF.

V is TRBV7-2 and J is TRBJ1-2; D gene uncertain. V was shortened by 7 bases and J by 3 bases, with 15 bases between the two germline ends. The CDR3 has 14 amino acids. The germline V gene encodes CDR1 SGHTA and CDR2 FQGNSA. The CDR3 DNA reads TGTGCCAGCACCTTGCGGGCTAGAGACTATGGCTACACCTTC. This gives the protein CASTLRARDYGYTF.

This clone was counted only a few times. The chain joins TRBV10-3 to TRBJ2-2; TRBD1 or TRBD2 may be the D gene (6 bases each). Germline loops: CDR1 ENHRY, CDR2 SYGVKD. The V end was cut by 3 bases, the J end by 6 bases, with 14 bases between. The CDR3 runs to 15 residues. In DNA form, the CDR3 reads TGTGCCATCAGTGATGGGGGGCTCAGGTCCGGGGAGCTGTTTTTT. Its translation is CAISDGGLRSGELFF.

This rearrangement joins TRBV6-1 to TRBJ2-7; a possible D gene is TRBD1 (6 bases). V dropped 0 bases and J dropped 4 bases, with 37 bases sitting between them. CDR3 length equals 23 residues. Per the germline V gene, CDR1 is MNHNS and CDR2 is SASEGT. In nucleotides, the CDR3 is TGTGCCAGCAGTGAAGCGGTTTTTTTAATCGCGGCAGGGGATTACGGTTCGGAGTACGAGCAGTACTTC. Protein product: CASSEAVFLIAAGDYGSEYEQYF.

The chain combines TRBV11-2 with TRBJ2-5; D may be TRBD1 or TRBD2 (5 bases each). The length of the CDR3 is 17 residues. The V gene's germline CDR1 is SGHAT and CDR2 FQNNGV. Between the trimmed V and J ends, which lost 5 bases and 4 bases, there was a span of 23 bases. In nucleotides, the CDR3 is TGTGCCAGCAGCCCCCGGTCGGGGCACACCCCTGGAGAGACCCAGTACTTC. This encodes CASSPRSGHTPGETQYF.